This T cell receptor (beta chain) was sequenced for a study of OX40 agonist ivuxolimab in advanced cancers. Study results and caveats: The average count of expanded clones was higher among CD8+ T cells than among CD4+. Dose levels from 0.1 to 3.0 mg/kg saw CD4+ and CD8+ blood T cells expand clonally by week 6. Among the lowest peripheral clonal expansion occurred in 0.1-3.0 mg/kg partial responders. A proportion of nonresponders additionally exhibited low normalized T-cell clonal expansion.

Of note for this clone: The antigen remains undetermined.

The CDR3 is 14 amino acids. The V gene's germline CDR1 is MDHEN and CDR2 SYDVKM. V lost 10 bases, J lost 3 bases, and 15 bases lay in between. The data were produced by immunoSEQ multiplex PCR, yet TCRdb's version contains in-frame clones alone and is incomplete. Of approximately 26,000 clones in the sample, roughly 93% are singletons; the top ten hold around 49%. The origin of this receptor is an adult with an advanced solid tumor such as melanoma, head and neck, liver or kidney cancer. The V and J genes are TRBV28 and TRBJ2-2; maybe TRBD1 (5 bases). Sequenced material: CD4+ or CD8+ T cells sorted from blood, taken in a trial of the OX40 agonist ivuxolimab. CDR3 protein: CATLGARDTGELFF. The CDR3 DNA reads TGTGCCACCCTAGGGGCCCGGGACACCGGGGAGCTGTTTTTT. Looking up the rest from reference TRBV28 and TRBJ2-2 gives the full variable domain: DVKVTQSSRYLVKRTGEKVFLECVQDMDHENMFWYRQDPGLGLRLIYFSYDVKMKEKGDIPEGYSVSREKKERFSLILESASTNQTSMYLCATLGARDTGELFFGEGSRLTVL.